This TCR beta chain comes out of a study of beta chain features in type 1 diabetes. Study background: No age, gender or cell yield differences were seen between patients and healthy donors.

Points from the study as a whole: Fewer junction insertions and more nucleotide deletions appeared in type 1 diabetes patients.

The investigators reverse transcribed all of the isolated RNA, so they sequenced expressed TCRB transcripts. Assay: immunoSEQ multiplex PCR; the TCRdb copy retains only in-frame clones and omits some. Of fewer than 550,000 clones listed, roughly an eighth are singletons. Markers CD45RO/CCR7/CD25/CD127/CD95/CD27 served to sort CD4+ naive, central memory, regulatory and stem cell-like memory cells. This clone was observed a few times. Its antigen is still unknown. V was cut by 9 bases and J by 2 bases, with 8 bases left in between. CDR1 and CDR2 (germline): MGHDK, SYGVNS. The CDR3 extends over 12 amino acids.

This clonotype was sampled from a woman under 30 in good health. Input material: naive CD4+ T cells from blood. The chain recombines TRBV25-1 with TRBJ1-5; D not certain. Here the CDR3 reads CASGGGNQPQHF. The CDR3 nucleotides are TGTGCCAGTGGAGGAGGCAATCAGCCCCAGCATTTT.